These 32 T cell receptor beta chains were all obtained from the same sample, sequenced in a study of response to subunit inactivated influenza vaccine. TCRdb redid the calling of the RT-PCR reads with MiXCR, one entry per CDR3 protein. The profile covers 650,000 to 800,000 distinct CDR3 sequences, with about 15% appearing a single time and around 6.5% taken by the ten largest. The starting material was PBMCs from blood, obtained roughly 2 weeks before vaccination. The receptors were gathered from a man aged 50 or older who received an inactivated influenza vaccine.

The sample holds a few counts of this clonotype. Here the CDR3 DNA reads TGTGCCAGCAGCCAAGCGAGCTCCTACGAGCAGTACTTC. It encodes CASSQASSYEQYF. The chain employs TRBV3-1 and TRBJ2-7, with D uncertain. The CDR3 is 13 residues long. Germline values: CDR1 LGHDT, CDR2 YNNKEL (reference sequence). Trimming cost V 1 base and J 0 bases, with 4 bases left between them.

This rearrangement joins TRBV29-1 to TRBJ2-7, with 8 nucleotides matching TRBD1. Germline lookup yields CDR1 SQVTM and CDR2 ANQGSEA. The V gene end was trimmed by 7 bases and the J gene end by 0 bases; junction bases not matched to a gene: 8. This CDR3 has 14 amino acids. CDR3 bases: TGCAGCGCCGCCAGGGACAGGAGCTCCTACGAGCAGTACTTC. Translated: CSAARDRSSYEQYF.

The table lists this clonotype with many counts. This chain links TRBV12-3 or TRBV12-4 with TRBJ2-1, with D possibly TRBD1 on 5 matching bases. This CDR3 is 14 amino acids long. The germline V and J ends were trimmed by 1 base and 6 bases, with 10 bases remaining between them. CDR3: CASSLGGRGNEQFF. The CDR3 coding sequence is TGTGCCAGCAGTTTAGGGGGAAGGGGCAATGAGCAGTTCTTC.

This clonotype showed up just a few times. V usage is TRBV12-3 or TRBV12-4 and J usage is TRBJ2-1; possible D gene TRBD1, 6 bases. The CDR3 has 13 residues. The ends were cut back, 3 bases at V and 8 bases at J, with 11 bases in the middle. The CDR3 protein is CASSFKGDDEQFF. CDR3 coding DNA: TGTGCCAGCAGTTTTAAGGGGGATGATGAGCAGTTCTTC.

This sequence joins TRBV2 and TRBJ1-1; D may be TRBD1 (5 bases). The V end lost 7 bases, the J end lost 0 bases, and 12 bases lay between the germline ends. Looked up from germline, CDR1 is SNHLY and CDR2 is FYNNEI. This CDR3 region has 14 residues. The CDR3 DNA reads TGTGCCAGCAAAGGGACTTCCATGAACACTGAAGCTTTCTTT. Residues: CASKGTSMNTEAFF.

The chain carries TRBV20-1 and TRBJ2-3; 7 bases agree with TRBD2. V lost 5 bases to trimming and J lost 0 bases; unmatched junction nucleotides: 5. The germline V gene has CDR1 DFQATT and CDR2 SNEGSKA (reference sequence). This CDR3 has 14 residues. The CDR3 here is CSAFSGVSTDTQYF. CDR3 in DNA: TGCAGTGCTTTCAGCGGGGTAAGCACAGATACGCAGTATTTT.

The chain employs TRBV12-3 or TRBV12-4 and TRBJ2-1; weak D call: TRBD2 (6 bases). Trimming cost V 1 base and J 4 bases, with 11 bases left between them. The CDR3 spans 15 residues. In nucleotides, the CDR3 is TGTGCCAGCAGTTTAGACGGCCGGGGGTACAATGAGCAGTTCTTC. Protein: CASSLDGRGYNEQFF.

The rearrangement joins TRBV6-2 or TRBV6-3 to TRBJ2-7; 7 nucleotides line up with TRBD2. V lost 2 bases and J lost 2; bases outside the gene matches: 9. Per germline, CDR1 MNHEY and CDR2 SVGEGT. There are 16 residues in the CDR3. This chain's CDR3 is CASSYPGLAETYEQYF. The CDR3 DNA reads TGTGCCAGCAGTTACCCGGGCCTAGCGGAGACCTACGAGCAGTACTTC.

The chain uses TRBV27 and TRBJ2-7, with D unresolved. The CDR3 extends over 14 amino acids. V was shortened by 5 bases and J by 3 bases, with 14 bases between the two germline ends. Germline CDR1 and CDR2: MNHEY and SMNVEV (reference sequence). Here the CDR3 DNA reads TGTGCCAGCAGTACCCTTGAACTTATCTACGAGCAGTACTTC. Its translation: CASSTLELIYEQYF.

This clonotype was detected only a few times. J is TRBJ2-2 and V is TRBV7-2; D ambiguous. Germline CDR1 reads SGHTA; CDR2 reads FQGNSA. The CDR3 length is 13 residues. The ends were cut back, 2 bases at V and 7 bases at J, with 8 bases in the middle. The CDR3 loop is CASSLSVIGELFF. The CDR3, as DNA: TGTGCCAGCAGCTTATCGGTGATCGGGGAGCTGTTTTTT.

Ten or more counts support this clonotype. Sequence at one end of the junction differs from germline and may be a read error. J is TRBJ2-5 and V is TRBV5-1; D not resolved. The germline V gene has CDR1 SGHRS and CDR2 YFSETQ. The CDR3 consists of 11 residues. CDR3 in DNA: TGTGCCAGCAGTGGCCAAGAGACCCAGTACTTC. Translation gives CASSGQETQYF.

The chain has TRBV20-1 and TRBJ2-5, with 9 bases that match TRBD1. The CDR3 is 14 residues long. Losses at the gene ends were 3 bases for V and 3 bases for J; bases not matched to a gene: 5. Germline V gene sequence: CDR1 DFQATT, CDR2 SNEGSKA (reference sequence). The CDR3 is CSARADRGEETQYF. CDR3 nucleotide sequence: TGCAGTGCTAGGGCAGACAGGGGGGAAGAGACCCAGTACTTC.

The J gene is TRBJ2-3, the V gene TRBV12-3 or TRBV12-4; 8 bases are shared with TRBD2. This CDR3 is 17 amino acids long. The ends lost 6 bases at V and 0 bases at J; junction bases unmatched: 11. CDR3 region: CASSPGGGGPSTDTQYF. CDR3 DNA sequence: TGTGCCAGCAGCCCCGGGGGCGGGGGGCCCAGCACAGATACGCAGTATTTT.

Ten or more counts support this clonotype. This rearrangement joins TRBV6-2 or TRBV6-3 to TRBJ1-4; maybe TRBD1 (5 bases). The CDR3 loop spans 12 amino acids. V was shortened by 5 bases and J by 7 bases, with 8 bases between the two germline ends. Germline V gene data show CDR1 as MNHEY and CDR2 as SVGEGT. The CDR3 spells CASSRDGEKLFF. CDR3 bases: TGTGCCAGCAGTCGGGACGGTGAAAAACTGTTTTTT.

This chain connects TRBV28 to TRBJ2-1, with D possibly being TRBD2 (6 bases). The V end was cut by 1 base, the J end by 7 bases, with 11 bases between. Germline V gene sequence: CDR1 MDHEN, CDR2 SYDVKM. The CDR3 covers 14 residues. The CDR3: CASSLSVRENEQFF. CDR3 coding DNA: TGTGCCAGCAGTTTATCGGTCCGGGAGAATGAGCAGTTCTTC.

This rearrangement joins TRBV5-1 to TRBJ2-2; D uncertain. V gave up 3 bases and J gave up 6 bases, with 9 bases separating them. From germline, CDR1 is SGHRS and CDR2 YFSETQ. The CDR3 loop spans 13 amino acids. The CDR3 loop reads CASSSGPAGELFF. Written as DNA, the CDR3 is TGCGCCAGCAGCTCCGGACCAGCCGGGGAGCTGTTTTTT.

The gene calls are TRBV7-9 and TRBJ2-5; maybe TRBD1 (7 bases). Germline V gene data show CDR1 as SEHNR and CDR2 as FQNEAQ (reference sequence). V shed 5 bases and J shed 5 bases, with 18 bases lying between them. This CDR3 region has 15 residues. CDR3 amino acids: CASSPYRGGVETQYF. CDR3 sequence (DNA): TGTGCCAGCAGCCCCTACAGGGGAGGAGTGGAGACCCAGTACTTC.

This clonotype was detected only a few times. As DNA, the CDR3 is TGTGCCAGCTCCCTACAGGGTCAGGTCGAGCAGTACTTC. This sequence encodes CASSLQGQVEQYF. The rearrangement uses TRBV18 and TRBJ2-7, with a possible D match to TRBD1 (6 bases). Germline V gives CDR1 KGHSH, CDR2 LQKENI. With 6 bases removed from V and 6 bases from J, the gap between germline ends came to 15 bases. This CDR3 comprises 13 residues. Together with reference TRBV18 and TRBJ2-7, the CDR3 gives the full variable domain: NAGVMQNPRHLVRRRGQEARLRCSPMKGHSHVYWYRQLPEEGLKFMVYLQKENIIDESGMPKERFSAEFPKEGPSILRIQQVVRGDSAAYFCASSLQGQVEQYFGPGTRLTVT.

V and J are TRBV7-9 and TRBJ2-5; D is possibly TRBD2 (5 bases). Germline V gene data show CDR1 as SEHNR and CDR2 as FQNEAQ (reference sequence). The V gene lost 5 bases and the J gene lost 5 bases, with 18 bases spanning the gap. This CDR3 spans 15 amino acids. The CDR3 DNA follows: TGTGCCAGCAGCCTCGCCTCAGTGTCGGGGGAGACCCAGTACTTC. Translated: CASSLASVSGETQYF.

This clonotype appeared many times. The V call is TRBV4-2, the J call TRBJ2-3; the match to TRBD2 covers 9 bases. V lost 1 base and J lost 6; bases outside the gene matches: 14. The V gene's germline CDR1 is LGHNA and CDR2 YNFKEQ. The length of the CDR3 is 18 residues. CDR3 loop: CASSQGPAGGRGLDTQYF. CDR3 sequence (DNA): TGTGCCAGCAGCCAAGGTCCAGCGGGAGGCCGCGGCTTGGATACGCAGTATTTT.

The chain carries TRBV4-3 and TRBJ2-7; no clear D. The ends were cut back, 0 bases at V and 7 bases at J, with 16 bases in the middle. Germline V lookup: CDR1 LGHNA, CDR2 YSLEER. This CDR3 is built from 15 residues. The CDR3 bases are TGCGCCAGCAGCCAAGATGGCAGCCTCGGTTTTGAGCAGTACTTC. Translated, it gives CASSQDGSLGFEQYF.

The chain carries TRBV15 and TRBJ1-5; D unresolved. The germline V gene encodes CDR1 LNHNV and CDR2 YYDKDF (reference sequence). Trimming stripped 0 bases from V and 11 bases from J, with 14 bases between. The CDR3 loop spans 14 amino acids. CDR3 nucleotide sequence: TGTGCCACCAGCAGAGATCGGGTAGCGCGGGCCCAGCATTTT. Protein: CATSRDRVARAQHF.

The chain joins TRBV7-9 to TRBJ1-2, with TRBD1 identical over 8 bases. The CDR3 spans 16 residues. V was pared by 4 bases and J by 4 bases, with 11 bases of the junction left unmatched. Germline-derived CDR1 and CDR2 are SEHNR and FQNEAQ (reference sequence). This chain's CDR3 is CASSWRDRNNLYGYTF. The DNA of the CDR3 is TGTGCCAGCAGCTGGCGGGACAGGAACAACCTCTATGGCTACACCTTC.

This clonotype was counted a few times. The chain couples TRBV11-3 to TRBJ1-2; a weak D match, TRBD1 (5 bases). The ends were cut back, 4 bases at V and 7 bases at J, with 22 bases in the middle. The length of the CDR3 is 16 residues. Germline V gene lookup returns CDR1 SGHNT and CDR2 YENEEA. The CDR3 nucleotides are TGTGCCAGCAGCTCTCAGACCCGGGACCCACGACTTGGCTACACCTTC. Its protein is CASSSQTRDPRLGYTF.

The rearrangement links TRBV4-3 to TRBJ2-7; D call uncertain. Germline V gene data show CDR1 as LGHNA and CDR2 as YSLEER. V was clipped by 10 bases and J by 0 bases, with 16 bases between them. The CDR3 sequence is 14 residues long. The CDR3 loop is CATSAVWGSYEQYF. The CDR3 region has the DNA TGCGCCACCTCCGCCGTCTGGGGCTCCTACGAGCAGTACTTC.

The chain carries TRBV12-3 or TRBV12-4 and TRBJ2-1, with 9 positions matching TRBD1. The length of the CDR3 is 15 residues. Trimming removed 6 bases from V and 2 bases from J; junction bases left unmatched: 5. The CDR3 spells CASRTDRGTYNEQFF. Here the CDR3 DNA reads TGTGCCAGCAGGACGGACAGGGGTACCTACAATGAGCAGTTCTTC.

This clonotype was seen more than once but under ten times. Here the CDR3 reads CSVALAGVIDTQYF. As DNA, the CDR3 is TGCAGCGTTGCACTAGCGGGAGTGATAGATACGCAGTATTTT. The genes are TRBV29-1 and TRBJ2-3, with 11 positions matching TRBD2. This CDR3 has 14 residues. Unmatched junction bases numbered 5, after V lost 4 bases and J lost 5 bases. Per germline, CDR1 SQVTM and CDR2 ANQGSEA.

This clonotype was seen a handful of times. The V call is TRBV5-1, the J call TRBJ2-5; D tentatively fits TRBD1 or TRBD2 (5 bases each). Trimming left V 5 bases short and J 1 base short, with 12 bases between. The CDR3 has 14 amino acids. The germline V gene encodes CDR1 SGHRS and CDR2 YFSETQ. The CDR3 DNA reads as TGCGCCAGCAGAGGGGACCTGTTCCAAGAGACCCAGTACTTC. It translates to CASRGDLFQETQYF.

J is TRBJ2-7 and V is TRBV15, with D possibly being TRBD2 (6 bases). Germline CDR1 and CDR2: LNHNV and YYDKDF (reference sequence). The CDR3 runs 15 residues. Between the trimmed V and J ends, which lost 5 bases and 4 bases, there was a span of 18 bases. The CDR3 nucleotides read TGTGCCACCAGCTCACGACGGGAGCTAGCTTACGAGCAGTACTTC. This encodes CATSSRRELAYEQYF.

The table lists this clonotype with a few counts. The chain couples TRBV7-9 to TRBJ2-3; 9 nucleotides agree with TRBD1. J lost 1 base, V lost 2 bases, and 7 bases had no gene match. This CDR3 is 17 amino acids long. Per the germline V gene, CDR1 is SEHNR and CDR2 is FQNEAQ (reference sequence). The CDR3 DNA reads as TGTGCCAGCAGCTTACGTAAACGGACAGGGGGCACAGATACGCAGTATTTT. It is translated as CASSLRKRTGGTDTQYF.

This clonotype was seen a few times. The chain links TRBV3-1 to TRBJ2-7, with D perhaps TRBD2 (6 bases). Trimming removed 1 base at V and 3 bases at J, with 13 bases between. Germline assignment: CDR1 LGHDT and CDR2 YNNKEL (reference sequence). This CDR3 spans 15 amino acids. In DNA form, the CDR3 reads TGTGCCAGCAGCCAAGCCGCTAGCGCGTACTACGAGCAGTACTTC. It codes for CASSQAASAYYEQYF.

This clonotype appeared a single time. The chain couples TRBV20-1 to TRBJ2-5; D remains ambiguous. Germline values: CDR1 DFQATT, CDR2 SNEGSKA (reference sequence). This CDR3 spans 15 amino acids. V was cut by 0 bases and J by 2 bases, with 13 bases left in between. CDR3 protein: CSARDRRRVQETQYF. In DNA form, the CDR3 reads TGCAGTGCTAGAGATCGGCGGAGAGTTCAAGAGACCCAGTACTTC.